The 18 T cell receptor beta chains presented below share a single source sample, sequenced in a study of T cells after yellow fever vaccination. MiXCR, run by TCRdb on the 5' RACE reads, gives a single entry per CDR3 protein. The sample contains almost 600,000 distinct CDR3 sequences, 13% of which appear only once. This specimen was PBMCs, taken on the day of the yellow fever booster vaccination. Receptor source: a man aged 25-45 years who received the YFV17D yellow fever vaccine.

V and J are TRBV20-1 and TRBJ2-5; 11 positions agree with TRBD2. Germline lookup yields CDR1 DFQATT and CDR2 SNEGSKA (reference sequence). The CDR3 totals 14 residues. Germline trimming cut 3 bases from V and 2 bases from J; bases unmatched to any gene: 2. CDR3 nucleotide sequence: TGCAGTGCTAGGACTAGCGGGGTTCAAGAGACCCAGTACTTC. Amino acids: CSARTSGVQETQYF.

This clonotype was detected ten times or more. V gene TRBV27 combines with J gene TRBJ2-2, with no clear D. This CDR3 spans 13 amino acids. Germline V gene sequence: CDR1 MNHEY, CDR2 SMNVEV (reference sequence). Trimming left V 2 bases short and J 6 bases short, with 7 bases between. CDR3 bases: TGTGCCAGCAGTTTAGAGGTACCCGGGGAGCTGTTTTTT. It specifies CASSLEVPGELFF.

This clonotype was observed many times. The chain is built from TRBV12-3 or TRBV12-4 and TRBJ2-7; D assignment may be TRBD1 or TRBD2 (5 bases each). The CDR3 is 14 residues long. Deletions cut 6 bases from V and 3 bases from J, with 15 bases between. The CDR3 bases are TGTGCCAGCAGGACCGGGGCTGTGGACTACGAGCAGTACTTC. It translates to CASRTGAVDYEQYF.

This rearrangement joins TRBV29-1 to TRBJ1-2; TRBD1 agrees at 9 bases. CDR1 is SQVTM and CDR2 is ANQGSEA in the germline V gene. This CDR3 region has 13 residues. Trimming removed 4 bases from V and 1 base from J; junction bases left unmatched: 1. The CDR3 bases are TGCAGCGTTGGGACAGGGGATAACTATGGCTACACCTTC. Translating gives CSVGTGDNYGYTF.

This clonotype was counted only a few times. CDR3 sequence (DNA): TGTGCCCGCCGGGACAGGGGGCTCGATGAGCAGTTCTTC. Amino acid sequence: CARRDRGLDEQFF. The chain joins TRBV2 to TRBJ2-1, with TRBD1 matching over 12 bases. CDR1 is SNHLY, CDR2 FYNNEI, per germline. Trimming removed 11 bases from V and 8 bases from J; junction bases left unmatched: 7. The CDR3 contains 13 residues.

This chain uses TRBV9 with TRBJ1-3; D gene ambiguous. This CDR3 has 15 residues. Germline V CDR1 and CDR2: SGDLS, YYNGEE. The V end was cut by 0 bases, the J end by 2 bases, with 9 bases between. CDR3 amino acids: CASSVAYGAGNTIYF. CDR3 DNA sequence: TGTGCCAGCAGCGTAGCTTACGGGGCTGGAAACACCATATATTTT.

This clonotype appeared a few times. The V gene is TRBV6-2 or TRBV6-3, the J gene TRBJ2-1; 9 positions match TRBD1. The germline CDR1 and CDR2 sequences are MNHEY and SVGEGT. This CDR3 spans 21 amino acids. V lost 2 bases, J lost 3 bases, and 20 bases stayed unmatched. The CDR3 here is CASSYGPDRGVLRNYYNEQFF. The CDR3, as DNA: TGTGCCAGCAGTTACGGGCCGGACAGGGGCGTCCTGCGGAATTACTACAATGAGCAGTTCTTC.

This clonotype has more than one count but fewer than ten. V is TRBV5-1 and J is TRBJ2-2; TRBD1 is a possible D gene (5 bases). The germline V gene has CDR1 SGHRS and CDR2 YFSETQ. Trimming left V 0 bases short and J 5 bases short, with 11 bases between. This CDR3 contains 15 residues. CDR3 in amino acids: CASSLVQGGTGELFF. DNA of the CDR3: TGCGCCAGCAGCTTGGTCCAGGGCGGTACCGGGGAGCTGTTTTTT.

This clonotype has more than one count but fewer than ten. CDR3 sequence reads: CASSVEGHQGETQYF. CDR3 in DNA: TGTGCCAGCAGCGTAGAGGGACATCAGGGGGAGACCCAGTACTTC. The chain joins TRBV9 to TRBJ2-5; a possible D gene is TRBD1 (6 bases). This CDR3 is 15 amino acids long. Germline V CDR1 and CDR2: SGDLS, YYNGEE. V dropped 0 bases and J dropped 5 bases, with 14 bases sitting between them.

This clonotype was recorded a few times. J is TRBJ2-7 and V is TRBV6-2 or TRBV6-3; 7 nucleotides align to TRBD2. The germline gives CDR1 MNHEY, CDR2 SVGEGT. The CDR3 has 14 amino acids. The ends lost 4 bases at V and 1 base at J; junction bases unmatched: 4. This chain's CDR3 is CASSSSGISYEQYF. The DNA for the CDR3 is TGTGCCAGCAGTTCTAGCGGAATATCCTACGAGCAGTACTTC.

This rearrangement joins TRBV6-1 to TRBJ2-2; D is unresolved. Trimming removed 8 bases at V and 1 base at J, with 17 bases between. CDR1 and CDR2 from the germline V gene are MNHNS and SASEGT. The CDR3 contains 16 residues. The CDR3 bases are TGTGCCAGCCCTATGGGCAGAGACATGAACACCGGGGAGCTGTTTTTT. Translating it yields CASPMGRDMNTGELFF.

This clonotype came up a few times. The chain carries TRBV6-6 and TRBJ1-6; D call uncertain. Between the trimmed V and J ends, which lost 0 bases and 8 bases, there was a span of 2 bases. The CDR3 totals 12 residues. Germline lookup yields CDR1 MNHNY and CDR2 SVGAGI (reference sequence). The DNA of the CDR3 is TGTGCCAGCAGTTACTCAGATTCACCCCTCCACTTT. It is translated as CASSYSDSPLHF.

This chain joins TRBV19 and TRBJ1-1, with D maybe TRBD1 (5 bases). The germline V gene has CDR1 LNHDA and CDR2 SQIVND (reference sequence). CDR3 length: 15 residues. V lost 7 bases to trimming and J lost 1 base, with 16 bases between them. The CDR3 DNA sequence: TGTGCCAGTAATCCCCAGGTACAGGCGAACACTGAAGCTTTCTTT. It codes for CASNPQVQANTEAFF.

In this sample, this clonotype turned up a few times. CDR3 amino acids: CASSPVAGGYNEQFF. The CDR3 DNA reads as TGCGCCAGCAGCCCTGTAGCGGGAGGATACAATGAGCAGTTCTTC. The J gene is TRBJ2-1, the V gene TRBV4-3; 10 bases fit TRBD2. The CDR3 contains 15 residues. The germline V gene encodes CDR1 LGHNA and CDR2 YSLEER. The junction had 4 bases not matched to a gene; V was cut back by 4 bases and J by 4 bases.

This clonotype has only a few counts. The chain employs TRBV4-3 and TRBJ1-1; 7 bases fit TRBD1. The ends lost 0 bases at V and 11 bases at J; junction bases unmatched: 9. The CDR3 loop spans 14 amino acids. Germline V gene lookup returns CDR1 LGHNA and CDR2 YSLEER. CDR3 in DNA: TGCGCCAGCAGCCAAGAAGGACAGGCGACATCGGCTTTCTTT. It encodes CASSQEGQATSAFF.

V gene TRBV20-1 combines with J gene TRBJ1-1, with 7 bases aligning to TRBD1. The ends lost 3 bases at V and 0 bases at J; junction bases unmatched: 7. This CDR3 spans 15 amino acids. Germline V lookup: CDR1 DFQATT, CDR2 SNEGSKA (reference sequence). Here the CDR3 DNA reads TGCAGTGCTAGTGAACCGGACAGGCTGAACACTGAAGCTTTCTTT. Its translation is CSASEPDRLNTEAFF.

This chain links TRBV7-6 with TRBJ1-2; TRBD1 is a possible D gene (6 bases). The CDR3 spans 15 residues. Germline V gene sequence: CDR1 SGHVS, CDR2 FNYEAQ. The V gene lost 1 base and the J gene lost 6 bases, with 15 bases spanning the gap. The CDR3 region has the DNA TGTGCCAGCAGCTTAGGAGCAGGGGCAGTCAATGGCTACACCTTC. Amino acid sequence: CASSLGAGAVNGYTF.

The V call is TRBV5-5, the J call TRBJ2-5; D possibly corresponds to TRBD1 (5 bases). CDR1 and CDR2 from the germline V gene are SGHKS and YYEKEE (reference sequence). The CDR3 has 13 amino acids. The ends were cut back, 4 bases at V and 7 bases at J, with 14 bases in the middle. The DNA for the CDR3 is TGTGCCAGCAGCCTACAGGATCTTGGGACCCAGTACTTC. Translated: CASSLQDLGTQYF. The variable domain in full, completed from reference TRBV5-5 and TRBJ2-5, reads DAGVTQSPTHLIKTRGQQVTLRCSPISGHKSVSWYQQVLGQGPQFIFQYYEKEERGRGNFPDRFSARQFPNYSSELNVNALLLGDSALYLCASSLQDLGTQYFGPGTRLLVL.